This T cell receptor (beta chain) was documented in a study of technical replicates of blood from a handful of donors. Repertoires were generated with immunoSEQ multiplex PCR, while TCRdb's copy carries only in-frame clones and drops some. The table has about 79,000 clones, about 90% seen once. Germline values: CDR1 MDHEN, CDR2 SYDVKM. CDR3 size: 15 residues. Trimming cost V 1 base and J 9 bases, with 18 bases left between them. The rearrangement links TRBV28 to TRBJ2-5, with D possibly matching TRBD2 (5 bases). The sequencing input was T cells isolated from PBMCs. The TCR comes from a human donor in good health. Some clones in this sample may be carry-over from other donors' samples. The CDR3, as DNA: TGTGCCAGCAGTTTATCGGTCAATTGGGCCGGGGCCCAGTACTTC. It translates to CASSLSVNWAGAQYF.